This T cell receptor (beta chain) was identified in a study of T cells expressing NK-cell markers. Template switching by 5'RACE with UMIs generated the TCR beta cDNA. TCRdb derives one entry per CDR3 protein from the 5' RACE reads, leaving out DNA. The repertoire table contains hundreds of thousands of distinct CDR3 sequences. The length of the CDR3 is 16 residues. The V gene's germline CDR1 is DFQATT and CDR2 SNEGSKA (reference sequence). Specimen: blood T cells: a sorted CD56 or NKG2C T cell subset, CD4+ or CD8+ T cells, or bulk PBMC T cells (not recorded which). The clonotype originates from a man aged 18-69 years in good health. The chain joins TRBV20-1 to TRBJ1-2; TCRdb gives TRBD1 as the D gene, but with no DNA this cannot be confirmed. The CDR3: CSARDTGTAKNYGYTF.